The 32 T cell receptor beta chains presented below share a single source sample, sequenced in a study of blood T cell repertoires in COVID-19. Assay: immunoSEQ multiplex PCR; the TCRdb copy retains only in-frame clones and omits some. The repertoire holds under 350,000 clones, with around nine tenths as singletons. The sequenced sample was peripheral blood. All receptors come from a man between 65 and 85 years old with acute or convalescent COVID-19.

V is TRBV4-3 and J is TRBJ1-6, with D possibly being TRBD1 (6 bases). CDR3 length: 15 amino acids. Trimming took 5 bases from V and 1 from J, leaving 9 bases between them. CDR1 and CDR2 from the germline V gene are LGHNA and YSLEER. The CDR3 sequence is CASSYQGSYNSPLHF. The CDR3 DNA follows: TGCGCCAGCAGCTACCAGGGGTCCTATAATTCACCCCTCCACTTT.

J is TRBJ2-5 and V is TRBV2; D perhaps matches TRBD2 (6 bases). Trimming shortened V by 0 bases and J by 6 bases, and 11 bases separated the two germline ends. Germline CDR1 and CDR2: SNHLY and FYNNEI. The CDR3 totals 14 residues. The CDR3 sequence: CASSEAGGTKTQYF. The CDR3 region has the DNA TGTGCCAGCAGTGAAGCGGGGGGAACAAAGACCCAGTACTTC. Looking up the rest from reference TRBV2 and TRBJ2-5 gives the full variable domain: EPEVTQTPSHQVTQMGQEVILRCVPISNHLYFYWYRQILGQKVEFLVSFYNNEISEKSEIFDDQFSVERPDGSNFTLKIRSTKLEDSAMYFCASSEAGGTKTQYFGPGTRLLVL.

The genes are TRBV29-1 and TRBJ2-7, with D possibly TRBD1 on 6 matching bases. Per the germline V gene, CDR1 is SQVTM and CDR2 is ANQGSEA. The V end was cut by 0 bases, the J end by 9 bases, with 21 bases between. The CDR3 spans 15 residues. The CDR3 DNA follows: TGCAGCGTTGAAGAAACGGCAGGGGCCTGGGGAATGCAGTACTTC. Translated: CSVEETAGAWGMQYF.

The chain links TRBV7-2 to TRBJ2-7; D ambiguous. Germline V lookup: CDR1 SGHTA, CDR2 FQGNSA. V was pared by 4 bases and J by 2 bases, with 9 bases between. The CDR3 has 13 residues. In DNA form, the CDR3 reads TGTGCCAGCAGCTCGCAGGATACCTACGAGCAGTACTTC. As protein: CASSSQDTYEQYF.

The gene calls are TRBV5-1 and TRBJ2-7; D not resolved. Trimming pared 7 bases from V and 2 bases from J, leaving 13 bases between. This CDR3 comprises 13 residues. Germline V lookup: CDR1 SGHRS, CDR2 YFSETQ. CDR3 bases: TGCGCCAGCGGTCGGTCGTCCCCCTACGAGCAGTACTTC. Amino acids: CASGRSSPYEQYF.

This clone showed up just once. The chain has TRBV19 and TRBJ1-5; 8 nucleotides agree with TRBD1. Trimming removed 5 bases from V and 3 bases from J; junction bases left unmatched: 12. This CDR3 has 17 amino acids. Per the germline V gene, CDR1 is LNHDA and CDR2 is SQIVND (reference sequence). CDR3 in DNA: TGTGCCAGTAGTCCACCCCGGACAGGGTGGCACAATCAGCCCCAGCATTTT. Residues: CASSPPRTGWHNQPQHF.

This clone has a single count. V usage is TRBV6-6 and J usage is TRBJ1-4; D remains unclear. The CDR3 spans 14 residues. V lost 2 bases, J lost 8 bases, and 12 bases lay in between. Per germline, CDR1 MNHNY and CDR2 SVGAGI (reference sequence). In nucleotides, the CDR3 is TGTGCCAGCAGTTACGAGACCATGGGCGAAAAACTGTTTTTT. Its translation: CASSYETMGEKLFF.

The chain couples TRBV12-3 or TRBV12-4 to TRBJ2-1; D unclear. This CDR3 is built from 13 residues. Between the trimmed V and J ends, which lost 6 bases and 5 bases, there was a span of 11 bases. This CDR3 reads CASSLVEHNEQFF. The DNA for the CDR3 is TGTGCCAGCAGCCTAGTGGAGCACAATGAGCAGTTCTTC.

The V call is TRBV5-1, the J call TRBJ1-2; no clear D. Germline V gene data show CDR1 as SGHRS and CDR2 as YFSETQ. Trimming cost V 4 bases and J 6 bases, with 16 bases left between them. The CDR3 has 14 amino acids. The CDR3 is CASSPMGGKDGYTF. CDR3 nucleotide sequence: TGCGCCAGCAGCCCGATGGGAGGGAAGGATGGCTACACCTTC.

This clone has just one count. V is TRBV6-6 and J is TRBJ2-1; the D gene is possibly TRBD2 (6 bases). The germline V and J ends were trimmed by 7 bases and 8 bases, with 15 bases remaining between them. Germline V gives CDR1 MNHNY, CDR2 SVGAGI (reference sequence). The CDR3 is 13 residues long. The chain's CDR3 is CASTEVEGYEQFF. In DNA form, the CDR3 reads TGTGCCAGCACCGAAGTGGAGGGGTATGAGCAGTTCTTC.

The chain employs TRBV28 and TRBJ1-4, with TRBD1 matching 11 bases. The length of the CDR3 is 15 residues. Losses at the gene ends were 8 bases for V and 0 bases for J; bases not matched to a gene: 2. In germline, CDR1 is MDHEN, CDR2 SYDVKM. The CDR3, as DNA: TGTGCCAGCCGGGGACAGGGGGCAACTAATGAAAAACTGTTTTTT. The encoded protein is CASRGQGATNEKLFF.

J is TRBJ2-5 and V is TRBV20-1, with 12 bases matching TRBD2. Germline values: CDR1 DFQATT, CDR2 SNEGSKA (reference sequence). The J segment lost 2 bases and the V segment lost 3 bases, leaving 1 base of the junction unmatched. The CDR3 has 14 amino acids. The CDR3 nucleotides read TGCAGTGCTAGTACTAGCGGGGGGCAAGAGACCCAGTACTTC. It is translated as CSASTSGGQETQYF.

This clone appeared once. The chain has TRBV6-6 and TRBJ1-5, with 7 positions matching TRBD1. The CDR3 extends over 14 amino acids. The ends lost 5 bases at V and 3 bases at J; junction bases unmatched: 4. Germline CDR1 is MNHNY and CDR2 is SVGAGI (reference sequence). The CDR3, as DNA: TGTGCCAGCAGTAGGGACAGTGCCAATCAGCCCCAGCATTTT. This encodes CASSRDSANQPQHF.

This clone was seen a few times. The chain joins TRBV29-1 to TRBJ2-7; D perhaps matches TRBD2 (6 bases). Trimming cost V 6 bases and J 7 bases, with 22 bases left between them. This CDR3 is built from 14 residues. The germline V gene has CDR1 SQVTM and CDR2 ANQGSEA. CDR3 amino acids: CSVLKEVPRGEQYF. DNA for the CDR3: TGCAGCGTACTCAAGGAAGTTCCCCGGGGGGAGCAGTACTTC.

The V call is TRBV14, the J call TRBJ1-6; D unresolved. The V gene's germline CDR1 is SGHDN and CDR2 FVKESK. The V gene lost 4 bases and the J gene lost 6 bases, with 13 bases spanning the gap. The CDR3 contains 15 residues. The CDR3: CASSRGLLGNSPLHF. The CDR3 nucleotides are TGTGCCAGCAGCCGCGGACTGCTCGGTAATTCACCCCTCCACTTT.

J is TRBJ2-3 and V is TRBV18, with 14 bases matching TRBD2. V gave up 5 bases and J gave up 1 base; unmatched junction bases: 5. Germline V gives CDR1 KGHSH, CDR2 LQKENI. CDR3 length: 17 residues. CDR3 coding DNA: TGTGCCAGCTCAACGGGACTAGCGGGAGTGGGCACAGATACGCAGTATTTT. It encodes CASSTGLAGVGTDTQYF.

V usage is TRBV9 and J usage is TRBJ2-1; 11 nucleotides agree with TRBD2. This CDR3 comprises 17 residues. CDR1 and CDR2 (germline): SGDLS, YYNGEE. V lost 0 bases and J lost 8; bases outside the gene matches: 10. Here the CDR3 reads CASSVAGSGRAGDEQFF. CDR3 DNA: TGTGCCAGCAGCGTAGCCGGTAGCGGGAGGGCCGGGGATGAGCAGTTCTTC.

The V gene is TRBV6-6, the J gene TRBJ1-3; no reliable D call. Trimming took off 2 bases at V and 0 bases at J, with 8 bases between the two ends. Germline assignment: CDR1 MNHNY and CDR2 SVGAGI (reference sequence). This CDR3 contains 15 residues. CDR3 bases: TGTGCCAGCAGTTACGAGACAACCTCTGGAAACACCATATATTTT. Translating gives CASSYETTSGNTIYF.

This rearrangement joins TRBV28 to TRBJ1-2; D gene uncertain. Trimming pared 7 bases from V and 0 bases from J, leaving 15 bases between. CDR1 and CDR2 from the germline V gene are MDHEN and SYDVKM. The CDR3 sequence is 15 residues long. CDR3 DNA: TGTGCCAGCACCCAACCCTCACTAGCTAACTATGGCTACACCTTC. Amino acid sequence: CASTQPSLANYGYTF.

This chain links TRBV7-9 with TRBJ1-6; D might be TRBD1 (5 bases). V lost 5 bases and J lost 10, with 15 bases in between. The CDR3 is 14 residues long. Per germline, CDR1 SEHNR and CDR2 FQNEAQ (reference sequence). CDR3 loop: CASSPGGDGSPLHF. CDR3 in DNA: TGTGCCAGCAGCCCTGGGGGGGATGGGTCACCCCTCCACTTT.

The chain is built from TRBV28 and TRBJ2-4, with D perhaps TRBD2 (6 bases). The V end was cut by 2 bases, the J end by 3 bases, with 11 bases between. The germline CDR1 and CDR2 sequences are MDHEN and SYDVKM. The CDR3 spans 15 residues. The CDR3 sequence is CASSLAGPDKNIQYF. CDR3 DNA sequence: TGTGCCAGCAGTTTAGCGGGGCCGGACAAAAACATTCAGTACTTC.

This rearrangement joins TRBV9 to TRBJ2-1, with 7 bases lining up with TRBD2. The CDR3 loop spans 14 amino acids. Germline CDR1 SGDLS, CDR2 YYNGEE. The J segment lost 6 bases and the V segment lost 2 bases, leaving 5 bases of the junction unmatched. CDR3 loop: CASSVLGEGNEQFF. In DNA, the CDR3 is TGTGCCAGCAGCGTGTTGGGGGAGGGCAATGAGCAGTTCTTC.

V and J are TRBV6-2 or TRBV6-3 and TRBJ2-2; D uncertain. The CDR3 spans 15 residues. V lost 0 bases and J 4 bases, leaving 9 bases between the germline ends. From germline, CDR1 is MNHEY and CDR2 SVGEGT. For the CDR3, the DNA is TGTGCCAGCAGTTACTCGCTAGTGACCACCGGGGAGCTGTTTTTT. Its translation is CASSYSLVTTGELFF.

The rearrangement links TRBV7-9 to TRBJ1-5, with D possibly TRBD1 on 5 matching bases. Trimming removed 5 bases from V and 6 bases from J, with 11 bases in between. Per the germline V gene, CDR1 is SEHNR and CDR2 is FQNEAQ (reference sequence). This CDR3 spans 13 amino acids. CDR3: CASSGGEIQPQHF. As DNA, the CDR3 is TGTGCCAGCAGCGGGGGGGAAATTCAGCCCCAGCATTTT. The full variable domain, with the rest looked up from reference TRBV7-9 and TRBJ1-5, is DTGVSQNPRHKITKRGQNVTFRCDPISEHNRLYWYRQTLGQGPEFLTYFQNEAQLEKSRLLSDRFSAERPKGSFSTLEIQRTEQGDSAMYLCASSGGEIQPQHFGDGTRLSIL.

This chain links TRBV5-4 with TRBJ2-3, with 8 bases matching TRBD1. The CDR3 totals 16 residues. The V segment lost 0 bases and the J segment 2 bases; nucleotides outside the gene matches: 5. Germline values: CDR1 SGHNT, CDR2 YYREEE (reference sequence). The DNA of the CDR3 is TGTGCCAGCAGCTTGGGGGGGACAGGTGACACAGATACGCAGTATTTT. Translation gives CASSLGGTGDTDTQYF.

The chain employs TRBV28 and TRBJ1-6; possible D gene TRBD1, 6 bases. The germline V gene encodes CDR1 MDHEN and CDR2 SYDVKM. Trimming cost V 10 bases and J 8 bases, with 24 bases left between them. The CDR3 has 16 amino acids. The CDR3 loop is CANLLGGRVSDSPLHF. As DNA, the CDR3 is TGTGCCAACCTACTGGGGGGGCGGGTGTCCGATTCACCCCTCCACTTT. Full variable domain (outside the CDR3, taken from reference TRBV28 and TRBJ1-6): DVKVTQSSRYLVKRTGEKVFLECVQDMDHENMFWYRQDPGLGLRLIYFSYDVKMKEKGDIPEGYSVSREKKERFSLILESASTNQTSMYLCANLLGGRVSDSPLHFGNGTRLTVT.

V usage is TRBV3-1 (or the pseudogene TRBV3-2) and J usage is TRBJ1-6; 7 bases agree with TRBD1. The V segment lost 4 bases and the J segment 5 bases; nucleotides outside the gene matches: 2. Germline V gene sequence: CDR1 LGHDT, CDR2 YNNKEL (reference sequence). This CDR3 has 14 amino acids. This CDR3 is CASSPGTDNSPLHF. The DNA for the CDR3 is TGTGCCAGCAGCCCCGGGACAGATAATTCACCCCTCCACTTT.

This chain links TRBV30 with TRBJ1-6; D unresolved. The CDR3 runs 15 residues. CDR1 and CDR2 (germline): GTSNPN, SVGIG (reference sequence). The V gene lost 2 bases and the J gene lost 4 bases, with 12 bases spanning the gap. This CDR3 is CAWSPDGSYNSPLHF. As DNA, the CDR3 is TGTGCCTGGAGTCCCGACGGGTCATATAATTCACCCCTCCACTTT.

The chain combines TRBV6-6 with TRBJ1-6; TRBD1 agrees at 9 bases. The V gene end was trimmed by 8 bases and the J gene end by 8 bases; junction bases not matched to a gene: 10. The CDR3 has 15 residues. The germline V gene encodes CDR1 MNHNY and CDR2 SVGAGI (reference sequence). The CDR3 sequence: CASGTGSTFDSPLHF. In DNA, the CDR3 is TGTGCCAGCGGGACAGGGTCAACATTCGATTCACCCCTCCACTTT.

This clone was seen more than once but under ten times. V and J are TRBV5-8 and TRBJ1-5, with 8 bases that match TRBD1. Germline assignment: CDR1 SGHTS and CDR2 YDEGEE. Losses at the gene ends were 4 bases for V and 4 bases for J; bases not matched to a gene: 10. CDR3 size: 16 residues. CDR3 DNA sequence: TGTGCCAGCAGCACCCAGGGGGCTAGTGGGAATCAGCCCCAGCATTTT. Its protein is CASSTQGASGNQPQHF.

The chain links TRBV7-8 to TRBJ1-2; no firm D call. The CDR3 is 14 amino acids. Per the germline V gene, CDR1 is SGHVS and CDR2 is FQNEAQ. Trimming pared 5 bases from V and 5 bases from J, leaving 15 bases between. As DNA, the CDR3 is TGTGCCAGCAGCCCCTTAGGAAGAGGATATGGCTACACCTTC. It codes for CASSPLGRGYGYTF.

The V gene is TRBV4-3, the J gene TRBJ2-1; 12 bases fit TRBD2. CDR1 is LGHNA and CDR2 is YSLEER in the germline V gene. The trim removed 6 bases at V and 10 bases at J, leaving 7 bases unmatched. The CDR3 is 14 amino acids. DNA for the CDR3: TGCGCCAGCAGATCTAGCGGGAGGGCGTTGGAGCAGTTCTTC. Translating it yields CASRSSGRALEQFF.